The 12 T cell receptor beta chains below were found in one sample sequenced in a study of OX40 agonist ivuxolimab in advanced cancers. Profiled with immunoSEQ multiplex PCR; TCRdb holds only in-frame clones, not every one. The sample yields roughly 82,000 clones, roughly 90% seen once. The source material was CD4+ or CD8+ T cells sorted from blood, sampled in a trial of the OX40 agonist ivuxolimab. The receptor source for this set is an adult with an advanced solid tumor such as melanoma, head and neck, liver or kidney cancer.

CDR3 sequence: CAISESWTLSGYTF. In nucleotides, the CDR3 is TGTGCCATCAGTGAGTCGTGGACATTGTCTGGCTACACCTTC. This chain joins TRBV10-3 and TRBJ1-2; weak D call: TRBD1 (5 bases). The germline V gene encodes CDR1 ENHRY and CDR2 SYGVKD. Trimming pared 0 bases from V and 7 bases from J, leaving 12 bases between. This CDR3 has 14 residues.

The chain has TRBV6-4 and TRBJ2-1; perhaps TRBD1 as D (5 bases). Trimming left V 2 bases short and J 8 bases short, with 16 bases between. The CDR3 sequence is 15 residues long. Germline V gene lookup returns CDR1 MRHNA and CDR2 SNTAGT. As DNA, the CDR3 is TGTGCCAGCAGTGACAGGGGCCTCGCTAGGGATGAGCAGTTCTTC. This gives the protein CASSDRGLARDEQFF.

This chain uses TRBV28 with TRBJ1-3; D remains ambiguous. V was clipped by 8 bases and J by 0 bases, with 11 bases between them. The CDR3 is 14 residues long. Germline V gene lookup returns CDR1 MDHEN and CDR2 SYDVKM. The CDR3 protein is CASLGQYSGNTIYF. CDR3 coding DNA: TGTGCCAGCCTTGGGCAGTACTCTGGAAACACCATATATTTT.

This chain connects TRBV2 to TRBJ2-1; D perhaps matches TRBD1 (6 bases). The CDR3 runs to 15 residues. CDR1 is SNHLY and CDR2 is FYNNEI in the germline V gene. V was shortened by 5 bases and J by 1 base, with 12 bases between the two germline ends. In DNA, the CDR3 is TGTGCCAGCAGTCCGACAGGCTTTTCCTACAATGAGCAGTTCTTC. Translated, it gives CASSPTGFSYNEQFF.

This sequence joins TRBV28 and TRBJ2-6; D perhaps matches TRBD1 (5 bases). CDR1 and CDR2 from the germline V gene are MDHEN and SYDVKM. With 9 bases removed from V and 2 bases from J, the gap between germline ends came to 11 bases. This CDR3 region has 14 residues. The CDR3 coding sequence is TGTGCCAGTTTTTCGACAGCTGGGGCCAACGTCCTGACTTTC. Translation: CASFSTAGANVLTF. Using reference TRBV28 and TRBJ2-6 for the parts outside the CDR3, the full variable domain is DVKVTQSSRYLVKRTGEKVFLECVQDMDHENMFWYRQDPGLGLRLIYFSYDVKMKEKGDIPEGYSVSREKKERFSLILESASTNQTSMYLCASFSTAGANVLTFGAGSRLTVL.

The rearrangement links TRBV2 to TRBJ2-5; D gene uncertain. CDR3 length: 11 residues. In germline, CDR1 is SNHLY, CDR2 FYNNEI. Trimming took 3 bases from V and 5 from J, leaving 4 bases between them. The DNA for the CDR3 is TGTGCCAGCAGTGAGGAGGAGACCCAGTACTTC. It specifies CASSEEETQYF.

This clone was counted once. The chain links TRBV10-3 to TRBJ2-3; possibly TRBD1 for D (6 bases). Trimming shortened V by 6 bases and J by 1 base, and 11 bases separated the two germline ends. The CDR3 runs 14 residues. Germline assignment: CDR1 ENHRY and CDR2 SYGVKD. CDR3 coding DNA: TGTGCCATCAGCAGGGGTTCAGGCACAGATACGCAGTATTTT. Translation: CAISRGSGTDTQYF.

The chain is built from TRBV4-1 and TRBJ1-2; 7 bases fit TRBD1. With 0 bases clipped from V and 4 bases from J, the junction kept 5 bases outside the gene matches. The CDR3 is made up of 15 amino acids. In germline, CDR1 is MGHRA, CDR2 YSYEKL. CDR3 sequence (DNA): TGCGCCAGCAGCCAAGATAACAGGGGCTTCTATGGCTACACCTTC. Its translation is CASSQDNRGFYGYTF.

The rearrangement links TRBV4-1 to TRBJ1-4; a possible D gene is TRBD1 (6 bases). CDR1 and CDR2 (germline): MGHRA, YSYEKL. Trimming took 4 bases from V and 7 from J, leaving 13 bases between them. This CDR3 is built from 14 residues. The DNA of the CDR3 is TGCGCCAGCAGCCGAATACAGGGTACTGAAAAACTGTTTTTT. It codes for CASSRIQGTEKLFF.

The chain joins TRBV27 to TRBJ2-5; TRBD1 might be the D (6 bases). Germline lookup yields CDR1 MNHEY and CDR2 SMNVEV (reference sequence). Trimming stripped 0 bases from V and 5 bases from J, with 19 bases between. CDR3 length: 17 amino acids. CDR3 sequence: CASSLSGATSGWETQYF. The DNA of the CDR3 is TGTGCCAGCAGTTTATCGGGGGCAACCTCGGGGTGGGAGACCCAGTACTTC.

The CDR3, as DNA: TGCAGCGACTCTACCAGGGGCGGATATGGCTACACCTTC. Translation gives CSDSTRGGYGYTF. This rearrangement joins TRBV29-1 to TRBJ1-2; perhaps TRBD1 as D (6 bases). The ends were cut back, 7 bases at V and 5 bases at J, with 17 bases in the middle. The CDR3 consists of 13 residues. Germline CDR1 reads SQVTM; CDR2 reads ANQGSEA.

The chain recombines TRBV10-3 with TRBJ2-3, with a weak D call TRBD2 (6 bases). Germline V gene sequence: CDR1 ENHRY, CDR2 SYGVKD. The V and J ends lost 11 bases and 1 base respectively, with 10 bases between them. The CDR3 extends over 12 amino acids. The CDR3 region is CAVASGTDTQYF. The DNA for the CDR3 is TGTGCCGTCGCTAGCGGCACAGATACGCAGTATTTT.